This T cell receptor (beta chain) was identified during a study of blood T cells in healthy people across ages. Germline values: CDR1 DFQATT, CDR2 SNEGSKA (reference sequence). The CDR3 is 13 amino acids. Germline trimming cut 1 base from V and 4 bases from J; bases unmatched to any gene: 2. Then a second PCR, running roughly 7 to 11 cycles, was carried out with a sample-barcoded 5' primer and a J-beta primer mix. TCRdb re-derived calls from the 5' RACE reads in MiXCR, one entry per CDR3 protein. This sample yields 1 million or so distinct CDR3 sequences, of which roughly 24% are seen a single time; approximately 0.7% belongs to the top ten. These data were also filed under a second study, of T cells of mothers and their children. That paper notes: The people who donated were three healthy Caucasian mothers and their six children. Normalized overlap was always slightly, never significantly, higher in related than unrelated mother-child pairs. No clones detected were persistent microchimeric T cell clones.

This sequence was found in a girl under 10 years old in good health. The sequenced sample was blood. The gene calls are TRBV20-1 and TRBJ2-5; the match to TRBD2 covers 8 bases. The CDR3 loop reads CSARGGLVETQYF. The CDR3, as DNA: TGCAGTGCTAGAGGGGGACTAGTAGAGACCCAGTACTTC.